In this sample, the clone carrying this T cell receptor (beta chain) turned up once. The data were taken from a study of shared T cell receptors in the human thymus. The protocol was immunoSEQ multiplex PCR, while the TCRdb copy is restricted to in-frame clones and leaves out a portion. Counted here are roughly 560,000 clones, around 82% occurring once; the ten biggest clones make up less than 0.015%. Germline V gives CDR1 SGHVS, CDR2 FQNEAQ. V lost 1 base, J lost 0 bases, and 4 bases stayed unmatched. The CDR3 covers 19 residues. The same data also contributed to another study, on human thymus T cells. That report adds: Infants, healthy and Finnish, who were having corrective surgery for congenital heart defects served as donors. Thymus tissue for the work was resected from patients undergoing corrective heart surgery. Biased V and J segment usage appeared in thymus and peripheral blood.

The TCR comes from a boy in the first two years of life with a congenital heart defect. The genes are TRBV7-8 and TRBJ2-1, with 15 bases that match TRBD2. Sequencing was carried out using thymocytes. The CDR3 nucleotides are TGTGCCAGCAGCTTAGTCGGGACTAGCGGGAGGAGCTCCTACAATGAGCAGTTCTTC. It is translated as CASSLVGTSGRSSYNEQFF.